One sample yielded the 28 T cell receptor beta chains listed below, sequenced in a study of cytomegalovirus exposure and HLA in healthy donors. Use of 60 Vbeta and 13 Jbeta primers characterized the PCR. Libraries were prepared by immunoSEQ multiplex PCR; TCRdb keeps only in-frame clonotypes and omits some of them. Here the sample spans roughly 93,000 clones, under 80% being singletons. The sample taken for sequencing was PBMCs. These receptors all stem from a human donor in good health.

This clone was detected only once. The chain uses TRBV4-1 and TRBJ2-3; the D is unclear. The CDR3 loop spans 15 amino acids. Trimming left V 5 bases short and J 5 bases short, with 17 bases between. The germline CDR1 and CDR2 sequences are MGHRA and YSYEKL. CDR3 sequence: CASSAISVVRDTQYF. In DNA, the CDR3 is TGCGCCAGCAGCGCTATTTCTGTGGTGAGAGATACGCAGTATTTT.

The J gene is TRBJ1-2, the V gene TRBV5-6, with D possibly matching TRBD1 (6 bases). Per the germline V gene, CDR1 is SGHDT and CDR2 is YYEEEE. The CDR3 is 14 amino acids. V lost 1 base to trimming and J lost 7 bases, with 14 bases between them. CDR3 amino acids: CASSLRGGRIGYTF. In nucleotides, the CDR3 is TGTGCCAGCAGCTTGCGGGGGGGGCGCATTGGCTACACCTTC. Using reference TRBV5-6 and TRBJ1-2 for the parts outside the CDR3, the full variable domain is DAGVTQSPTHLIKTRGQQVTLRCSPKSGHDTVSWYQQALGQGPQFIFQYYEEEERQRGNFPDRFSGHQFPNYSSELNVNALLLGDSALYLCASSLRGGRIGYTFGSGTRLTVV.

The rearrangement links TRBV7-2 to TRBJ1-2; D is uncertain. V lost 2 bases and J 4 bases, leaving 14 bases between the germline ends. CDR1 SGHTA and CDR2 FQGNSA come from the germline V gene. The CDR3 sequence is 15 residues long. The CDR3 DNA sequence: TGTGCCAGCAGCTTAATCAGGCAGCCTGGCTATGGCTACACCTTC. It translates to CASSLIRQPGYGYTF. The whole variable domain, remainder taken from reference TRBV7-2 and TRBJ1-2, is GAGVSQSPSNKVTEKGKDVELRCDPISGHTALYWYRQSLGQGLEFLIYFQGNSAPDKSGLPSDRFSAERTGGSVSTLTIQRTQQEDSAVYLCASSLIRQPGYGYTFGSGTRLTVV.

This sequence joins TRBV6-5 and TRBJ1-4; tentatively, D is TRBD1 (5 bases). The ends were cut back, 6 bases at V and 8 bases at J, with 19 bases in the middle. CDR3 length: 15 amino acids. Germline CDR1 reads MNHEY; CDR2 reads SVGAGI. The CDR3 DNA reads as TGTGCCAGCAGGATCGACAGTTCGAAGACGGAAAAACTGTTTTTT. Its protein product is CASRIDSSKTEKLFF.

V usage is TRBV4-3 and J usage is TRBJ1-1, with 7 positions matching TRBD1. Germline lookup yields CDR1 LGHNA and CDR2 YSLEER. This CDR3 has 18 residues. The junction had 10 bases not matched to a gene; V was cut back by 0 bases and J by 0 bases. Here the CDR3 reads CASSQEPRDSHMNTEAFF. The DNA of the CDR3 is TGCGCCAGCAGCCAAGAGCCCCGGGACAGCCACATGAACACTGAAGCTTTCTTT.

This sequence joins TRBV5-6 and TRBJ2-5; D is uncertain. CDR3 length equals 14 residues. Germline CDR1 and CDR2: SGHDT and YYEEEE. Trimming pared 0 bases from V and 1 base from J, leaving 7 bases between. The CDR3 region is CASSLAQLQETQYF. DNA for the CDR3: TGTGCCAGCAGCTTGGCACAGCTCCAAGAGACCCAGTACTTC.

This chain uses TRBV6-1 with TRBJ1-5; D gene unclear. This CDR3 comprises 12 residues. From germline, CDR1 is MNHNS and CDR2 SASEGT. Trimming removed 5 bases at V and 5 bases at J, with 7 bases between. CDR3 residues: CASSPHDQPQHF. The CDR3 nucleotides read TGTGCCAGCAGTCCCCATGATCAGCCCCAGCATTTT.

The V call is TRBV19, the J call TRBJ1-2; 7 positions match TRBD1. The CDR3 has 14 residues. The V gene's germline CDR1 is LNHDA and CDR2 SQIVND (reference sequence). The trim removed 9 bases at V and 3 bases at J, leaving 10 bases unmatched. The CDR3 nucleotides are TGTGCCAGCCGACAGGGCGAGGTACACTATGGCTACACCTTC. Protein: CASRQGEVHYGYTF.

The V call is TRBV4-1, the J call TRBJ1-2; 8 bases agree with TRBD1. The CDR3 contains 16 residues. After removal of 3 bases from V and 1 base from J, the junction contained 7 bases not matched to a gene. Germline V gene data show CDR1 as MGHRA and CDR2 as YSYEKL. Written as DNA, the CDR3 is TGCGCCAGCAGCCAGCCCAGGACAGGGTTTAACTATGGCTACACCTTC. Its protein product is CASSQPRTGFNYGYTF.

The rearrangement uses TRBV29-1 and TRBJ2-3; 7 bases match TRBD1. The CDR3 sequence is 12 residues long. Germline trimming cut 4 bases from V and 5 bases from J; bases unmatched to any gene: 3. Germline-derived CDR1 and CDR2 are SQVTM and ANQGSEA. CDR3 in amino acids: CSVGQGVDTQYF. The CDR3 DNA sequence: TGCAGCGTTGGGCAGGGGGTAGATACGCAGTATTTT.

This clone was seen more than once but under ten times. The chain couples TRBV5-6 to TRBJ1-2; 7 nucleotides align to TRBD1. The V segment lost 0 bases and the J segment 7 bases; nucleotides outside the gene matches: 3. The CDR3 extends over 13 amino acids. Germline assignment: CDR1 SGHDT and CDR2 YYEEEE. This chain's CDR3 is CASSLVQGTGYTF. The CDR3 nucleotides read TGTGCCAGCAGCTTGGTACAGGGGACTGGCTACACCTTC.

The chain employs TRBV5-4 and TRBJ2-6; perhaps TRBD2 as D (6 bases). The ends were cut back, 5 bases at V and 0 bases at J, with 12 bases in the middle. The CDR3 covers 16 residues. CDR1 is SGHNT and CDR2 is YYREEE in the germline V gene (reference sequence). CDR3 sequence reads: CASRAGRNSGANVLTF. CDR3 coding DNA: TGTGCCAGCAGGGCGGGACGGAACTCTGGGGCCAACGTCCTGACTTTC.

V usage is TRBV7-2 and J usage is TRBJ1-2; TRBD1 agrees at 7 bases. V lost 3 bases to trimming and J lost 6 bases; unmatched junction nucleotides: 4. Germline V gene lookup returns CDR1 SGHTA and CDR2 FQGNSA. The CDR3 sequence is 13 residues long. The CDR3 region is CASSLIQGNGYTF. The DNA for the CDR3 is TGTGCCAGCAGCTTGATACAGGGGAATGGCTACACCTTC.

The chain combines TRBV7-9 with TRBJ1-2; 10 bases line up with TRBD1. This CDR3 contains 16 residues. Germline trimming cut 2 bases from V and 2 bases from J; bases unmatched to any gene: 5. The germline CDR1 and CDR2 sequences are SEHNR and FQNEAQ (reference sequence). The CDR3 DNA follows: TGTGCCAGCAGCTTAACAGGGACAGGGGCGAACTATGGCTACACCTTC. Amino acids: CASSLTGTGANYGYTF.

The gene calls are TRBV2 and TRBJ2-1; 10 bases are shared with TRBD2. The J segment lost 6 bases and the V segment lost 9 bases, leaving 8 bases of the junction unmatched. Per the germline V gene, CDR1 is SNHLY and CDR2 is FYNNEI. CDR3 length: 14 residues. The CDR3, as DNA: TGTGCCAGGGGGGTAGCGGGAGGTGGCAATGAGCAGTTCTTC. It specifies CARGVAGGGNEQFF.

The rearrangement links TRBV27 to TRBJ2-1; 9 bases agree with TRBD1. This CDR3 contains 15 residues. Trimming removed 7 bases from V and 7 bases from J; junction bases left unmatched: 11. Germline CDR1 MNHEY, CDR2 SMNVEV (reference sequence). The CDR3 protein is CASMFSRTGVNEQFF. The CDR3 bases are TGTGCCAGCATGTTTTCACGGACAGGGGTTAATGAGCAGTTCTTC.

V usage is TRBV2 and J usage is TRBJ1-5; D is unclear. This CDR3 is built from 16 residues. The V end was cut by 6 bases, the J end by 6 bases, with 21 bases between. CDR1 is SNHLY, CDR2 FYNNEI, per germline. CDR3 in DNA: TGTGCCAGCAGACGAGCGGGAGACCGGGTGATTCAGCCCCAGCATTTT. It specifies CASRRAGDRVIQPQHF.

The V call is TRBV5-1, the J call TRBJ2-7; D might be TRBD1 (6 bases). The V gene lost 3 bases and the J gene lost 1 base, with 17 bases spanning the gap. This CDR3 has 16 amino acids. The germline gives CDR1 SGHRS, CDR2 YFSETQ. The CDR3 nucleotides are TGCGCCAGCAGCTATGGGGGCAGGGGTAAGTCCTACGAGCAGTACTTC. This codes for CASSYGGRGKSYEQYF. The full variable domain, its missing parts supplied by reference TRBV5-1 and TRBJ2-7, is KAGVTQTPRYLIKTRGQQVTLSCSPISGHRSVSWYQQTPGQGLQFLFEYFSETQRNKGNFPGRFSGRQFSNSRSEMNVSTLELGDSALYLCASSYGGRGKSYEQYFGPGTRLTVT.

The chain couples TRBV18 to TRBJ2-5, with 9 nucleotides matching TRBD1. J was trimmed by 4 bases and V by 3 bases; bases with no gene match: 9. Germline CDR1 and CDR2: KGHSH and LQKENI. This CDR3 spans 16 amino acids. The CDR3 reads CASSPGNRGLGETQYF. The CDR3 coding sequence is TGTGCCAGCTCACCGGGCAACAGGGGGCTTGGAGAGACCCAGTACTTC.

The CDR3 nucleotides are TGTGCCAGTAGTATGGGGACAGGGAACACGAAGGGGACTGAAGCTTTCTTT. This gives the protein CASSMGTGNTKGTEAFF. The chain has TRBV19 and TRBJ1-1; TRBD1 matches at 9 bases. The junction had 13 bases not matched to a gene; V was cut back by 3 bases and J by 5 bases. The CDR3 totals 17 residues. CDR1 LNHDA and CDR2 SQIVND come from the germline V gene (reference sequence).

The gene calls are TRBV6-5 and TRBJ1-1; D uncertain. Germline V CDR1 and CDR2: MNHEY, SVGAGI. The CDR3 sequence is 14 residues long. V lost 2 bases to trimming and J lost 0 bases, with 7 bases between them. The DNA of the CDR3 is TGTGCCAGCAGTTACGACAATATGAACACTGAAGCTTTCTTT. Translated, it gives CASSYDNMNTEAFF.

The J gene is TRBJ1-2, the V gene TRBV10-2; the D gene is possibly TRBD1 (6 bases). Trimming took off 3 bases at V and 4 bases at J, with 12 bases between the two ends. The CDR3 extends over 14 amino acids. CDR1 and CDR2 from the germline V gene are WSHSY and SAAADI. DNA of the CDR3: TGCGCCAGCAGTGAACTCCAGGGGATCTATGGCTACACCTTC. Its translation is CASSELQGIYGYTF.

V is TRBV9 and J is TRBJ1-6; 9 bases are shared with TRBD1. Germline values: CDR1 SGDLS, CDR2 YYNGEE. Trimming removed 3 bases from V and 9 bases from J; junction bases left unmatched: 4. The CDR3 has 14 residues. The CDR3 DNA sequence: TGTGCCAGCAGCGCCGGACAGGGGCGTTCACCCCTCCACTTT. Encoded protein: CASSAGQGRSPLHF.

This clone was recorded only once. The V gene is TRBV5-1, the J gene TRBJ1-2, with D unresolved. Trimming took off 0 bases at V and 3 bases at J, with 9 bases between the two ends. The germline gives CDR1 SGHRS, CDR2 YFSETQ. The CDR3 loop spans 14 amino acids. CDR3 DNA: TGCGCCAGCAGCTTGGATAGCGGGGACTATGGCTACACCTTC. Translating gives CASSLDSGDYGYTF.

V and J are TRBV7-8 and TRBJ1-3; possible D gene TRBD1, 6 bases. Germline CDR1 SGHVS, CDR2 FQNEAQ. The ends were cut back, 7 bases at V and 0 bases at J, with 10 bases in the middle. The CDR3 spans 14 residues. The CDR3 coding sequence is TGTGCCAGCACCCGGACAGTCTCTGGAAACACCATATATTTT. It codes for CASTRTVSGNTIYF.

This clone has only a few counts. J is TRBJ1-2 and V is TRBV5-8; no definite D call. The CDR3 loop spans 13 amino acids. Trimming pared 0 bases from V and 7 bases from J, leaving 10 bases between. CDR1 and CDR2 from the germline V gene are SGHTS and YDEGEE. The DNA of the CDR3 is TGTGCCAGCAGCTTGGACGGGGAGGCTGGCTACACCTTC. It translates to CASSLDGEAGYTF.

The CDR3 bases are TGTGCCAGCAGTTACACATTCCAAGATACGCAGTATTTT. This codes for CASSYTFQDTQYF. V gene TRBV6-5 combines with J gene TRBJ2-3; D is undetermined. This CDR3 is 13 amino acids long. V lost 2 bases and J 5 bases, leaving 8 bases between the germline ends. Looked up from germline, CDR1 is MNHEY and CDR2 is SVGAGI.

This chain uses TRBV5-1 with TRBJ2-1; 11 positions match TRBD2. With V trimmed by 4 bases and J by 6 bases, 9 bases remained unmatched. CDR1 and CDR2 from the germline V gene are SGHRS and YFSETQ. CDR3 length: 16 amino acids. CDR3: CASSRTLAGAGNEQFF. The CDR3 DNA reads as TGCGCCAGCAGCAGGACACTAGCGGGAGCAGGCAATGAGCAGTTCTTC.